This note documents a single TCR beta chain sequence. Its antigen is unknown. The data were taken from a study of cytomegalovirus exposure and HLA in healthy donors. Study-wide results and caveats: Later analysis identified several of the most significant clusters that appeared linked to common viral pathogens. Based on reports, TCR beta sequences accurately predicted HLA-A and HLA-B alleles for most subjects.

The length of the CDR3 is 11 residues. V lost 7 bases to trimming and J lost 8 bases, with 9 bases between them. Germline V gene lookup returns CDR1 MNHNS and CDR2 SASEGT. This PCR relied on a set of 60 Vbeta primers and 13 Jbeta primers. Generated by immunoSEQ multiplex PCR, the TCRdb table keeps only in-frame clones and is missing some. The sample gives 120,000 or so clones, 80% of which show up once; under 3% is in the top ten. The chain has TRBV6-1 and TRBJ2-1; D gene uncertain. The specimen sequenced was PBMCs. The TCR sequence derives from a man younger than 45 in good health and CMV-seronegative. The CDR3 here is CASNSKYEQFF. In DNA, the CDR3 is TGTGCCAGCAACTCGAAGTATGAGCAGTTCTTC.